One and the same sample provided the 16 T cell receptor beta chains below, sequenced in a study of PD-1 blockade in classical Hodgkin lymphoma. Here immunoSEQ multiplex PCR was the method, and the copy in TCRdb shows in-frame clones only, minus some. The sample has thousands of clones, approximately 92% seen once; the top ten hold roughly 8%. Time point given: newly diagnosed, previously untreated cHL patient sample. Thawed PBMCs were subjected to magnetic negative selection, which yielded isolated CD8+ T cells. The sequenced sample consisted of CD8+ T cells from blood. All receptors come from a human donor with classical Hodgkin lymphoma.

This chain joins TRBV9 and TRBJ1-6; D not certain. The length of the CDR3 is 16 residues. The V gene lost 6 bases and the J gene lost 0 bases, with 13 bases spanning the gap. The V gene's germline CDR1 is SGDLS and CDR2 YYNGEE. The CDR3 region has the DNA TGTGCCAGCACCGAAGGGTGGAGCTCCTATAATTCACCCCTCCACTTT. It is translated as CASTEGWSSYNSPLHF. Filled out from reference TRBV9 and TRBJ1-6, the complete variable domain reads DSGVTQTPKHLITATGQRVTLRCSPRSGDLSVYWYQQSLDQGLQFLIQYYNGEERAKGNILERFSAQQFPDLHSELNLSSLELGDSALYFCASTEGWSSYNSPLHFGNGTRLTVT.

The chain uses TRBV6-6 and TRBJ2-5, with D uncertain. The CDR3 runs to 11 residues. Looked up from germline, CDR1 is MNHNY and CDR2 is SVGAGI (reference sequence). The V end was cut by 3 bases, the J end by 5 bases, with 4 bases between. Here the CDR3 DNA reads TGTGCCAGCAGTTATATGGAGACCCAGTACTTC. Protein product: CASSYMETQYF.

The chain employs TRBV6-4 and TRBJ2-3, with 10 nucleotides matching TRBD1. This CDR3 comprises 15 residues. Trimming removed 6 bases from V and 2 bases from J; junction bases left unmatched: 5. Germline V gene sequence: CDR1 MRHNA, CDR2 SNTAGT. CDR3 in amino acids: CASSTGTGDTDTQYF. The DNA for the CDR3 is TGTGCCAGCAGCACCGGGACAGGGGACACAGATACGCAGTATTTT.

The rearrangement joins TRBV10-3 to TRBJ2-7; D is possibly TRBD1 (6 bases). The CDR3 loop spans 14 amino acids. Trimming took 2 bases from V and 2 from J, leaving 10 bases between them. Germline V gene data show CDR1 as ENHRY and CDR2 as SYGVKD. In nucleotides, the CDR3 is TGTGCCATCAGTGAGGGGACAAGGCCCTACGAGCAGTACTTC. Its protein product is CAISEGTRPYEQYF.

V usage is TRBV4-1 and J usage is TRBJ2-7; D call uncertain. Deletions cut 5 bases from V and 3 bases from J, with 11 bases between. The CDR3 sequence is 13 residues long. Germline assignment: CDR1 MGHRA and CDR2 YSYEKL. CDR3 DNA sequence: TGCGCCAGCAGCGAGTACTTGGGCTACGAGCAGTACTTC. Protein: CASSEYLGYEQYF.

CDR3 protein: CASSQGLAGGYEQYF. In DNA, the CDR3 is TGTGCCAGCAGCCAAGGACTAGCGGGAGGTTACGAGCAGTACTTC. The V call is TRBV14, the J call TRBJ2-7, with TRBD2 matching over 13 bases. Trimming at V came to 1 base and at J to 4 bases, leaving 1 base not matched to a gene. The V gene's germline CDR1 is SGHDN and CDR2 FVKESK. CDR3 length equals 15 residues.

Here the CDR3 reads CASSPGGGGTEAFF. The DNA for the CDR3 is TGTGCCAGTAGCCCAGGGGGGGGAGGCACTGAAGCTTTCTTT. The chain is built from TRBV19 and TRBJ1-1; 7 bases map to TRBD1. The V gene end was trimmed by 6 bases and the J gene end by 4 bases; junction bases not matched to a gene: 8. This CDR3 has 14 amino acids. Germline V gene data show CDR1 as LNHDA and CDR2 as SQIVND (reference sequence).

This chain uses TRBV2 with TRBJ2-7; D gene ambiguous. V lost 3 bases, J lost 2 bases, and 8 bases lay in between. CDR1 is SNHLY, CDR2 FYNNEI, per germline. The CDR3 covers 13 residues. The CDR3 DNA follows: TGTGCCAGCAGTGAGTTGGGAACCTACGAGCAGTACTTC. Its translation: CASSELGTYEQYF.

The chain recombines TRBV28 with TRBJ2-7; D gene ambiguous. Looked up from germline, CDR1 is MDHEN and CDR2 is SYDVKM. V gave up 2 bases and J gave up 4 bases, with 15 bases separating them. The CDR3 extends over 15 amino acids. CDR3 nucleotides: TGTGCCAGCAGTTTAAGAATTAGTGAAGGGTACGAGCAGTACTTC. As protein: CASSLRISEGYEQYF. Looking up the rest from reference TRBV28 and TRBJ2-7 gives the full variable domain: DVKVTQSSRYLVKRTGEKVFLECVQDMDHENMFWYRQDPGLGLRLIYFSYDVKMKEKGDIPEGYSVSREKKERFSLILESASTNQTSMYLCASSLRISEGYEQYFGPGTRLTVT.

This clone was recorded once. The chain uses TRBV7-2 and TRBJ2-5, with D perhaps TRBD1 or TRBD2 (6 bases each). Germline CDR1 is SGHTA and CDR2 is FQGNSA. CDR3 length equals 15 residues. With 5 bases removed from V and 5 bases from J, the gap between germline ends came to 18 bases. CDR3: CASSPQGGIGETQYF. Here the CDR3 DNA reads TGTGCCAGCAGCCCACAGGGCGGGATTGGGGAGACCCAGTACTTC.

CDR3 sequence reads: CASSITGVYEQYF. The CDR3 bases are TGTGCCAGTAGTATCACAGGGGTCTACGAGCAGTACTTC. The V gene is TRBV19, the J gene TRBJ2-7; TRBD1 matches at 7 bases. Trimming removed 3 bases from V and 3 bases from J; junction bases left unmatched: 2. Looked up from germline, CDR1 is LNHDA and CDR2 is SQIVND (reference sequence). CDR3 length: 13 amino acids.

The rearrangement uses TRBV27 and TRBJ2-7; no definite D call. This CDR3 is 13 amino acids long. V lost 5 bases and J 3 bases, leaving 11 bases between the germline ends. CDR1 MNHEY and CDR2 SMNVEV come from the germline V gene (reference sequence). The CDR3 bases are TGTGCCAGCAGTCCGACATTGGGCTACGAGCAGTACTTC. It translates to CASSPTLGYEQYF.

This CDR3 reads CAWSSDSAQPQHF. CDR3 DNA sequence: TGTGCCTGGAGTTCAGATTCAGCACAGCCCCAGCATTTT. The V call is TRBV30, the J call TRBJ1-5, with D uncertain. The CDR3 contains 13 residues. Per germline, CDR1 GTSNPN and CDR2 SVGIG (reference sequence). The V end lost 2 bases, the J end lost 7 bases, and 12 bases lay between the germline ends.

This clone was counted between two and nine times. The V gene is TRBV2, the J gene TRBJ1-1, with 7 bases lining up with TRBD1. CDR3 length equals 11 residues. V lost 6 bases and J lost 8; bases outside the gene matches: 3. CDR1 and CDR2 from the germline V gene are SNHLY and FYNNEI. The CDR3 DNA is TGTGCCAGCAGCGGGACAGTAGAAGCTTTCTTT. Protein sequence: CASSGTVEAFF.

The chain employs TRBV27 and TRBJ1-1; D is unclear. Trimming took off 0 bases at V and 2 bases at J, with 4 bases between the two ends. Germline loops: CDR1 MNHEY, CDR2 SMNVEV (reference sequence). The CDR3 has 13 residues. The CDR3 is CASSLSENTEAFF. In DNA form, the CDR3 reads TGTGCCAGCAGTTTATCGGAAAACACTGAAGCTTTCTTT.

This chain joins TRBV6-5 and TRBJ2-1, with 7 bases identical to TRBD1. The CDR3 length is 16 residues. Germline V CDR1 and CDR2: MNHEY, SVGAGI. V trimming: 4 bases; J trimming: 5 bases; junction bases outside the gene matches: 11. CDR3 nucleotides: TGTGCCAGCAGTTCGATGACAGGGCGAGGGCACAATGAGCAGTTCTTC. This translates into CASSSMTGRGHNEQFF.